This T cell receptor (beta chain) originates from a study of cytomegalovirus exposure and HLA in healthy donors. Study as a whole: An analysis done earlier identified 90 million to 120 million unique TCR beta sequences from 190 million or so T cells.

General study findings and limits: At a 0.05 false discovery rate, a later analysis found some 18,000 TCR beta sequences to be associated with HLA alleles. It was taken for granted in presence/absence analyses that sequencing depth across donors was roughly uniform. The authors later linked a missense DCLRE1C variant to TCR beta V- and J-gene trimming.

CDR3 size: 15 residues. The V end lost 4 bases, the J end lost 8 bases, and 18 bases lay between the germline ends. Germline V gene lookup returns CDR1 MNHEY and CDR2 SMNVEV (reference sequence). With respect to this clone: Its antigen is unidentified.

PCR primers comprised 60 Vbeta and 13 Jbeta primers. Only in-frame clones appear in the TCRdb table, and some are missing; sequencing was by immunoSEQ multiplex PCR. The sample lists fewer than 250,000 clones, about 83% occurring once. The TCR was taken from a human donor in good health. The sequencing sample was made of PBMCs. The rearrangement links TRBV27 to TRBJ2-1; a weak D match, TRBD2 (6 bases). The CDR3 region has the DNA TGTGCCAGCAGTTACCCCGGGGGAGGTCAATATGAGCAGTTCTTC. This codes for CASSYPGGGQYEQFF.